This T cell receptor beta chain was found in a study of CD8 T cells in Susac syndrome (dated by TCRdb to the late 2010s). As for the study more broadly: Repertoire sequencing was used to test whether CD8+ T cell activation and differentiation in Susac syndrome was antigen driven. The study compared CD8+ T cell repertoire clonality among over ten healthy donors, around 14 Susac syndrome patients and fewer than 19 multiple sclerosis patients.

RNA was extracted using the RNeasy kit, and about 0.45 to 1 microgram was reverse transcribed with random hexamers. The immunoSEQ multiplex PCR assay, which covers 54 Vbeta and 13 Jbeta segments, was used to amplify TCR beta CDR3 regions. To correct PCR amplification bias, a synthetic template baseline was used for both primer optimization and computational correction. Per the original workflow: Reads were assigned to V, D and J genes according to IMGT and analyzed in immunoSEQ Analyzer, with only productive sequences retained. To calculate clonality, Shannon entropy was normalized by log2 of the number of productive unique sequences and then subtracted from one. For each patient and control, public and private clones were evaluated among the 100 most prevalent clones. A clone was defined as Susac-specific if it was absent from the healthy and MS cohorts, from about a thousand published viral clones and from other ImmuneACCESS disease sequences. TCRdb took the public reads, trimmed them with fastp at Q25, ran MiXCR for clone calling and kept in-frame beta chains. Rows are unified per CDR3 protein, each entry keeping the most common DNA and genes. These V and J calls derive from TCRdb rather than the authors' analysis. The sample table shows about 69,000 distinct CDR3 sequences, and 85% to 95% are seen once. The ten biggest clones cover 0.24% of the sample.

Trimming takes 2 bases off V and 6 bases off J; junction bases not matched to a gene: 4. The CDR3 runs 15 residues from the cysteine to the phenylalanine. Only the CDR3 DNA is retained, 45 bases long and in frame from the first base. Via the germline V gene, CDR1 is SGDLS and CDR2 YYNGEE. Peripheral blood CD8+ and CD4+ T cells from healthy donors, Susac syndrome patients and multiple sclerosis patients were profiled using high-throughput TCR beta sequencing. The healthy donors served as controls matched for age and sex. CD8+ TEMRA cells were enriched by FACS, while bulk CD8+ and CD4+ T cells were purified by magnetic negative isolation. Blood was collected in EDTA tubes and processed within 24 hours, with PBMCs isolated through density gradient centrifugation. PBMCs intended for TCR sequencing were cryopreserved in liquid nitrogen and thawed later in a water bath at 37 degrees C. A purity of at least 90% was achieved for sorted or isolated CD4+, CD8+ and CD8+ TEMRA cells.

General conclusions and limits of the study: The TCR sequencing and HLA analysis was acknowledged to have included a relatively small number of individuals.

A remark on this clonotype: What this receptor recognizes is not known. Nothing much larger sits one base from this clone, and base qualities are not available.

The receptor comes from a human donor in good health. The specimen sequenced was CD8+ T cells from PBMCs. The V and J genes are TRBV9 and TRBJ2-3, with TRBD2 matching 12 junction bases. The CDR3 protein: CASSVQGTSGDTQYF. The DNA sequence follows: TGTGCCAGCAGCGTCCAAGGGACTAGCGGGGATACGCAGTATTTT.